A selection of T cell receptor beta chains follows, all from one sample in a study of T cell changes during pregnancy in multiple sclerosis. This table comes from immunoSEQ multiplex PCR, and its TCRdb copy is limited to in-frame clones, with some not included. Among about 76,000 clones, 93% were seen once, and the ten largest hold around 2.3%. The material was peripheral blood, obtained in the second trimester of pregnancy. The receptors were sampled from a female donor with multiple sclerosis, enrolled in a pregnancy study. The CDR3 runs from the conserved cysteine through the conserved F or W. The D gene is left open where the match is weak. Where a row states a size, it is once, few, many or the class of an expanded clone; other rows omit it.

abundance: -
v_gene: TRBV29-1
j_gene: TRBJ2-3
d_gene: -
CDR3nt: TGCAGCGTGCAGGGGGGCCCAGATACGCAGTATTTT
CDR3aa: CSVQGGPDTQYF

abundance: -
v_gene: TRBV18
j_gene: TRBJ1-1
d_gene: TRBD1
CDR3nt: TGTGCCAGCTCACGGGCCGGGCCAGGGGGCAGTGACACTGAAGCTTTCTTT
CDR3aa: CASSRAGPGGSDTEAFF

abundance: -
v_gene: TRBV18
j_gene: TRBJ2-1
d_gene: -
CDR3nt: TGTGCCAGCTCACCAGGGGCGGGACAGTACAATGAGCAGTTCTTC
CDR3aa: CASSPGAGQYNEQFF

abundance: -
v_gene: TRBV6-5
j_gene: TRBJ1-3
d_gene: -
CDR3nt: TGTGCCAGCAGGAGTCGTCCCTCTGGAAACACCATATATTTT
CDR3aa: CASRSRPSGNTIYF

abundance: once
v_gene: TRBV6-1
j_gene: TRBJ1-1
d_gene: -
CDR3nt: TGTGCCAGCAGTGACGAGGTCATGAACACTGAAGCTTTCTTT
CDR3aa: CASSDEVMNTEAFF

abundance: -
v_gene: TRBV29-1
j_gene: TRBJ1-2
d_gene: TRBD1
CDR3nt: TGCAGCGTTGAAGATCTAGGAAGACAGGGGGCGCGGACCTTC
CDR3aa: CSVEDLGRQGARTF

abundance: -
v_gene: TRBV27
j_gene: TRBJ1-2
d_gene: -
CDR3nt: TGTGCCAGCAGTCCCACTCTCTACTATGGCTACACCTTC
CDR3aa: CASSPTLYYGYTF

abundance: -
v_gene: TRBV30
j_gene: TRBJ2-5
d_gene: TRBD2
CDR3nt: TGTGCCTGGAGTGTAATTTCGCGGGAGGGCCTTGAGACCCAGTACTTC
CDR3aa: CAWSVISREGLETQYF

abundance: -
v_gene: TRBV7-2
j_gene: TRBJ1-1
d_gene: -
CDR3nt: TGTGCCAGCAGCACTTGGACAGCGAACACTGAAGCTTTCTTT
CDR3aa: CASSTWTANTEAFF

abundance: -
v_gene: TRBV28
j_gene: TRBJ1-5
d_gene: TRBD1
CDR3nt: TGTGCCAGCAGTTCCCCCGGGACACAGGGGCAGCCCCAGCATTTT
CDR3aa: CASSSPGTQGQPQHF

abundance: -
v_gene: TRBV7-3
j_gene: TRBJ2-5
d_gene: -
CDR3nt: TGTGCCAGCAGCTTAACGGGTGGGCGAATGAACCAGTACTTC
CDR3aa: CASSLTGGRMNQYF

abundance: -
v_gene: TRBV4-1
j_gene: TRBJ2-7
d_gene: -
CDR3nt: TGCGCCAGCAGCCAAGATGTTGGGCGCTCCTACGAGCAGTACTTC
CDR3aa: CASSQDVGRSYEQYF

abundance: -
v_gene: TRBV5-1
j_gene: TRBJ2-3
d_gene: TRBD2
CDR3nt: TGCGCCAGCAGCGTGGATAGCGGGGTCACAGATACGCAGTATTTT
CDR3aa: CASSVDSGVTDTQYF

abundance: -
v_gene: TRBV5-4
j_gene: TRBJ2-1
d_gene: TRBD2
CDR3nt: TGTGCCAGCAGCGAGTATGGGACTAGTCTCAATGAGCAGTTCTTC
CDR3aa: CASSEYGTSLNEQFF

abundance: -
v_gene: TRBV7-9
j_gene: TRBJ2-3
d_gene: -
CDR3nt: TGTGCCAGCACTCTTGGGGCAGTAAGCACAGATACGCAGTATTTT
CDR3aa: CASTLGAVSTDTQYF

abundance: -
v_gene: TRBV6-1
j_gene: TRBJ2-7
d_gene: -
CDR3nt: TGTGCCAGCAGAGTTGGACAGATTCCTCCCTACGAGCAGTACTTC
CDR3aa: CASRVGQIPPYEQYF

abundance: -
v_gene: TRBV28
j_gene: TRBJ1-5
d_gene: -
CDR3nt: TGTGCCAGCAGTAGACAGATTCAGCCCCAGCATTTT
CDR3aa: CASSRQIQPQHF

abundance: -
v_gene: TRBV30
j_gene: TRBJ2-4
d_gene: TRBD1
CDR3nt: TGTGCCTGGAGGGGACAGGGGATAAACATTCAGTACTTC
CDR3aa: CAWRGQGINIQYF

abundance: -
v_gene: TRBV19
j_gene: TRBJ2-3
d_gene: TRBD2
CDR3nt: TGTGCCAGTAGTATAGGATCTAGCGGGGGGAGGGATACGCAGTATTTT
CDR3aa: CASSIGSSGGRDTQYF

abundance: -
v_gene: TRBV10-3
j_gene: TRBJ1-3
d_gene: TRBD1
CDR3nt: TGTGCCACCGCAGCAGGGGGCACTGGAAACACCATATATTTT
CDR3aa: CATAAGGTGNTIYF

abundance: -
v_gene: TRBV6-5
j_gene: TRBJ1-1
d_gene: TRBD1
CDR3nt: TGTGCCAGCAGTTGGGACAGGGTGAACACTGAAGCTTTCTTT
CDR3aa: CASSWDRVNTEAFF

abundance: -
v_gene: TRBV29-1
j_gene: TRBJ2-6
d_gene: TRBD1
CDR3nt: TGCAGCGTTCCCCGGGACAGTTCCTCTGGGGCCAACGTCCTGACTTTC
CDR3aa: CSVPRDSSSGANVLTF

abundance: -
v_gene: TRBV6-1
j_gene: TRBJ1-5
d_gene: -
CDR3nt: TGTGCCAGCATACAGATAGTGGGTCAGCCCCAGCATTTT
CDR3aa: CASIQIVGQPQHF

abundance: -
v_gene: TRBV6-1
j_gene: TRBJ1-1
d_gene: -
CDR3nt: TGTGCCAGCAGTGAAGCAATGCGGAACACTGAAGCTTTCTTT
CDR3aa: CASSEAMRNTEAFF